The 10 T cell receptor beta chains in this list originate from one sample, sequenced in a study of blood T cells in healthy people across ages. Primers used in a second PCR of about 6 to 11 cycles were a sample-barcoded 5' primer and a J-beta primer mix. TCRdb fed the 5' RACE reads into MiXCR, producing one record per CDR3 protein. The table shows more than 800,000 distinct CDR3 sequences, with around 28% occurring only once. The material sequenced was blood. Every receptor here comes from a woman aged 80 or over in good health.

This clonotype appeared many times. The chain joins TRBV20-1 to TRBJ2-5, with D possibly being TRBD2 (5 bases). Germline CDR1 and CDR2: DFQATT and SNEGSKA (reference sequence). V shed 4 bases and J shed 3 bases, with 12 bases lying between them. The CDR3 extends over 13 amino acids. The CDR3 DNA reads as TGCAGTGCTATAGGTGGGAGAAAAGAGACCCAGTACTTC. Protein product: CSAIGGRKETQYF.

The chain carries TRBV6-2 or TRBV6-3 and TRBJ2-2; TRBD1 is a possible D gene (6 bases). The V end lost 0 bases, the J end lost 4 bases, and 15 bases lay between the germline ends. CDR1 and CDR2 from the germline V gene are MNHEY and SVGEGT. This CDR3 contains 17 residues. The CDR3 spells CASSYSGQSFVTGELFF. The DNA for the CDR3 is TGTGCCAGCAGTTACTCCGGACAGTCCTTCGTCACCGGGGAGCTGTTTTTT.

At least ten counts were recorded for this clonotype. V usage is TRBV20-1 and J usage is TRBJ2-7; D gene uncertain. The V end was cut by 1 base, the J end by 0 bases, with 16 bases between. CDR3 size: 16 residues. Germline values: CDR1 DFQATT, CDR2 SNEGSKA (reference sequence). In DNA form, the CDR3 reads TGCAGTGCTAGAGGGCATTCTCTACTTAGCTCCTACGAGCAGTACTTC. It yields the protein CSARGHSLLSSYEQYF.

The V gene is TRBV9, the J gene TRBJ2-3, with D possibly being TRBD1 or TRBD2 (6 bases each). V was cut by 4 bases and J by 2 bases, with 11 bases left in between. The CDR3 runs to 14 residues. Germline V gives CDR1 SGDLS, CDR2 YYNGEE. The CDR3 region is CASSHRGATDTQYF. The CDR3 nucleotides are TGTGCCAGCAGCCATAGGGGGGCCACAGATACGCAGTATTTT.

This clonotype has at least ten counts. This chain uses TRBV5-5 with TRBJ2-3; TRBD2 matches at 14 bases. V dropped 3 bases and J dropped 7; count of bases not matched to a gene: 10. From germline, CDR1 is SGHKS and CDR2 YYEKEE (reference sequence). The CDR3 runs 17 residues. As DNA, the CDR3 is TGTGCCAGCAGCTCGACGTCCGGGACTAGCGGGGGTCATACGCAGTATTTT. Translated: CASSSTSGTSGGHTQYF.

V and J are TRBV10-3 and TRBJ1-1; TRBD1 might be the D (6 bases). Germline CDR1 reads ENHRY; CDR2 reads SYGVKD. CDR3 length: 14 amino acids. Between the trimmed V and J ends, which lost 4 bases and 4 bases, there was a span of 13 bases. The CDR3 spells CAISVQGSGTEAFF. Here the CDR3 DNA reads TGTGCCATCAGTGTTCAGGGGTCGGGCACTGAAGCTTTCTTT.

The table lists this clonotype with many counts. This chain links TRBV2 with TRBJ2-3; D is ambiguous. Germline CDR1 reads SNHLY; CDR2 reads FYNNEI. V was clipped by 7 bases and J by 2 bases, with 10 bases between them. This CDR3 comprises 13 residues. CDR3: CASKWGITDTQYF. The CDR3 DNA follows: TGTGCCAGCAAATGGGGAATCACAGATACGCAGTATTTT. Variable domain in full (rest from reference TRBV2 and TRBJ2-3): EPEVTQTPSHQVTQMGQEVILRCVPISNHLYFYWYRQILGQKVEFLVSFYNNEISEKSEIFDDQFSVERPDGSNFTLKIRSTKLEDSAMYFCASKWGITDTQYFGPGTRLTVL.

A note on this clonotype: This could be a read error, since a much larger clone is one nucleotide away. This chain connects TRBV6-2 or TRBV6-3 to TRBJ2-3; tentative D call: TRBD1 (6 bases). This CDR3 contains 13 residues. Germline-derived CDR1 and CDR2 are MNHEY and SVGEGT. The ends were cut back, 5 bases at V and 10 bases at J, with 16 bases in the middle. CDR3 coding DNA: TGTGCCAGCAGTCCCTCCGGACAGCAGGCGCAGTATTTT. Residues: CASSPSGQQAQYF.

This clonotype was counted at least ten times. The genes are TRBV20-1 and TRBJ2-3; D uncertain. There are 12 residues in the CDR3. V lost 6 bases to trimming and J lost 1 base, with 8 bases between them. Per the germline V gene, CDR1 is DFQATT and CDR2 is SNEGSKA (reference sequence). The CDR3 spells CSAELRTDTQYF. In DNA form, the CDR3 reads TGCAGTGCCGAGCTCCGCACAGATACGCAGTATTTT.

This clonotype appeared many times. This rearrangement joins TRBV20-1 to TRBJ1-5; the match to TRBD1 covers 7 bases. V lost 6 bases and J lost 4; bases outside the gene matches: 12. The CDR3 extends over 15 amino acids. In germline, CDR1 is DFQATT, CDR2 SNEGSKA (reference sequence). This CDR3 reads CSAATRDSRNQPQHF. As DNA, the CDR3 is TGCAGTGCCGCCACCCGGGACAGCAGGAATCAGCCCCAGCATTTT.